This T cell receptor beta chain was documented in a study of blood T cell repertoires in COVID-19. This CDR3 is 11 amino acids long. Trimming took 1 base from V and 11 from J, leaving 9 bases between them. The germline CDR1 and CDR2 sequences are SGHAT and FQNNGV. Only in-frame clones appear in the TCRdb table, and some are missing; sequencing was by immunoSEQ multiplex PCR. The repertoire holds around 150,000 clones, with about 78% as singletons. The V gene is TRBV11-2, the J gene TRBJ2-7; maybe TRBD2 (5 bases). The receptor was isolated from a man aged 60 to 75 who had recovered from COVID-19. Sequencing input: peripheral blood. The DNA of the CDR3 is TGTGCCAGCAGCTTAGGGACTCTGGAGTACTTC. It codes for CASSLGTLEYF.